The 21 T cell receptor beta chains in this list originate from one sample, sequenced in a study of blood T cells in healthy people across ages. Primers used in a second PCR of about 7 to 12 cycles were a sample-barcoded 5' primer and a J-beta primer mix. TCRdb passed the 5' RACE reads through MiXCR, listing each CDR3 protein once. This sample carries 1.5 million to 2 million distinct CDR3 sequences, about 32% of them seen once, and the ten largest clones take roughly 10%. The sequencing sample was made of blood. Every receptor here comes from a woman between 25 and 40 years old in good health.

V gene TRBV4-1 combines with J gene TRBJ1-2; the D gene is possibly TRBD1 (5 bases). Germline V lookup: CDR1 MGHRA, CDR2 YSYEKL. CDR3 length: 17 amino acids. V lost 4 bases to trimming and J lost 0 bases, with 18 bases between them. The CDR3 reads CASSPYGDGVSNYGYTF. DNA of the CDR3: TGCGCCAGCAGCCCCTATGGGGACGGAGTCTCTAACTATGGCTACACCTTC.

This clonotype turned up a few times. The chain combines TRBV5-1 with TRBJ2-3, with D unresolved. The CDR3 covers 16 residues. CDR1 is SGHRS, CDR2 YFSETQ, per germline. V shed 0 bases and J shed 1 base, with 12 bases lying between them. The CDR3 DNA follows: TGCGCCAGCAGCTTGGCTCAGGCAGGCGGCACAGATACGCAGTATTTT. Its translation: CASSLAQAGGTDTQYF.

V usage is TRBV5-1 and J usage is TRBJ2-2; unclear D gene. Trimming stripped 2 bases from V and 0 bases from J, with 11 bases between. The CDR3 is 16 amino acids. Germline V gene lookup returns CDR1 SGHRS and CDR2 YFSETQ. The CDR3 protein is CASSFSNAANTGELFF. The CDR3 DNA reads as TGCGCCAGCAGCTTCTCGAACGCGGCGAACACCGGGGAGCTGTTTTTT.

Note on this clonotype: Germline and junction disagree at one end, which may indicate a read error. The chain links TRBV20-1 to TRBJ2-7; 8 nucleotides align to TRBD1. The germline V gene has CDR1 DFQATT and CDR2 SNEGSKA (reference sequence). There are 14 residues in the CDR3. The CDR3 here is CSARGGQGLGEQYF. CDR3 nucleotide sequence: TGCAGTGCGAGAGGTGGACAGGGTCTAGGGGAGCAGTACTTC.

This clonotype was seen more than once but under ten times. This rearrangement joins TRBV6-1 to TRBJ1-4; maybe TRBD1 (6 bases). Trimming stripped 7 bases from V and 6 bases from J, with 9 bases between. The CDR3 is 12 residues long. From germline, CDR1 is MNHNS and CDR2 SASEGT. The CDR3 protein is CASTYRDEKLFF. The CDR3 region has the DNA TGTGCCAGCACCTACAGGGATGAAAAACTGTTTTTT.

The J gene is TRBJ2-5, the V gene TRBV5-1; D gene unclear. This CDR3 contains 16 residues. The V gene lost 0 bases and the J gene lost 0 bases, with 12 bases spanning the gap. Germline V gene sequence: CDR1 SGHRS, CDR2 YFSETQ. The CDR3 nucleotides are TGCGCCAGCAGCTTGGCCTTGAACACCTACCAAGAGACCCAGTACTTC. Translation: CASSLALNTYQETQYF.

As for this clonotype: Being one base from a much bigger clone, this may be a read error. This sequence joins TRBV13 and TRBJ2-7; possibly TRBD2 for D (5 bases). The CDR3 covers 14 residues. CDR1 is PRHDT and CDR2 is FYEKMQ in the germline V gene (reference sequence). CDR3 sequence (DNA): TGTGCCAGCAGCCCCGCGGACTCCACCTACGGGCAGTACTTC. It specifies CASSPADSTYGQYF.

The rearrangement uses TRBV12-3 or TRBV12-4 and TRBJ2-4; possibly TRBD1 or TRBD2 for D (5 bases each). The CDR3 runs to 17 residues. V dropped 2 bases and J dropped 2 bases, with 16 bases sitting between them. The DNA for the CDR3 is TGTGCCAGCAGTTTACACAGGCCGAGGGGAACCAAAAACATTCAGTACTTC. It specifies CASSLHRPRGTKNIQYF.

There are a few counts of this clonotype. The V call is TRBV20-1, the J call TRBJ1-5; D gene unclear. CDR3 length: 14 amino acids. V lost 0 bases to trimming and J lost 0 bases, with 6 bases between them. The germline V gene has CDR1 DFQATT and CDR2 SNEGSKA (reference sequence). CDR3 nucleotides: TGCAGTGCTAGAGAATACTATAGCAATCAGCCCCAGCATTTT. Amino acid sequence: CSAREYYSNQPQHF.

This clonotype was counted between two and nine times. The V and J genes are TRBV24-1 and TRBJ2-1, with 16 bases matching TRBD2. Trimming took 0 bases from V and 5 from J; bases not matched to a gene: 6. Germline-derived CDR1 and CDR2 are KGHDR and SFDVKD. The CDR3 has 19 residues. CDR3 amino acids: CATSDLTGLAGGKNNEQFF. CDR3 nucleotide sequence: TGTGCCACCAGTGATTTGACGGGACTAGCGGGAGGGAAGAACAATGAGCAGTTCTTC.

V usage is TRBV20-1 and J usage is TRBJ1-1; TRBD1 agrees at 9 bases. The CDR3 runs 17 residues. Germline V lookup: CDR1 DFQATT, CDR2 SNEGSKA (reference sequence). V trimming: 6 bases; J trimming: 4 bases; junction bases outside the gene matches: 18. The chain's CDR3 is CSAPLGPGQGFGTEAFF. The CDR3 region has the DNA TGCAGTGCCCCACTTGGTCCGGGACAGGGTTTTGGCACTGAAGCTTTCTTT.

The gene calls are TRBV20-1 and TRBJ2-2; D is possibly TRBD2 (6 bases). The germline V and J ends were trimmed by 2 bases and 1 base, with 11 bases remaining between them. The CDR3 consists of 15 residues. Germline CDR1 reads DFQATT; CDR2 reads SNEGSKA (reference sequence). The CDR3 reads CSARSASENTGELFF. The CDR3 coding sequence is TGCAGTGCTAGAAGCGCTAGCGAGAACACCGGGGAGCTGTTTTTT.

This chain links TRBV20-1 with TRBJ1-5; tentatively, D is TRBD1 (5 bases). CDR3 length equals 16 residues. Germline V CDR1 and CDR2: DFQATT, SNEGSKA (reference sequence). Between the trimmed V and J ends, which lost 0 bases and 7 bases, there was a span of 19 bases. The CDR3 protein is CSARDPGLGHGQPQHF. The CDR3 DNA reads as TGCAGTGCTAGAGATCCGGGGCTGGGGCATGGACAGCCCCAGCATTTT.

This clonotype was counted between two and nine times. The chain recombines TRBV4-1 with TRBJ2-7, with D perhaps matching TRBD1 (5 bases). The CDR3 is 16 residues long. Trimming took off 0 bases at V and 3 bases at J, with 15 bases between the two ends. Germline V gives CDR1 MGHRA, CDR2 YSYEKL. CDR3 amino acids: CASSQDSAGYYYEQYF. The CDR3 DNA is TGCGCCAGCAGCCAAGATTCTGCAGGGTACTACTACGAGCAGTACTTC.

The rearrangement joins TRBV28 to TRBJ2-1; D possibly corresponds to TRBD1 (6 bases). Trimming took off 7 bases at V and 9 bases at J, with 13 bases between the two ends. Germline assignment: CDR1 MDHEN and CDR2 SYDVKM. The CDR3 runs 12 residues. The CDR3 sequence: CASNYRVGEQFF. The CDR3 coding sequence is TGTGCCAGCAACTACAGGGTGGGTGAGCAGTTCTTC.

As DNA, the CDR3 is TGTGCCAGCAGCTCCCCAAAGACAGGCCACGCGGACATGAACACTGAAGCTTTCTTT. The encoded protein is CASSSPKTGHADMNTEAFF. The chain carries TRBV7-8 and TRBJ1-1; a possible D gene is TRBD1 (6 bases). Trimming removed 4 bases at V and 0 bases at J, with 24 bases between. The CDR3 totals 19 residues. In germline, CDR1 is SGHVS, CDR2 FQNEAQ.

This clonotype was seen more than once but under ten times. The junction differs from germline at one of its ends, possibly a read error. The gene calls are TRBV10-3 and TRBJ2-7, with D hard to call. The germline V gene encodes CDR1 ENHRY and CDR2 SYGVKD. The CDR3 totals 12 residues. CDR3 nucleotides: TGTGTCATCAGTGCGAGCTCCTACGAGCAGTACTTC. Translating it yields CVISASSYEQYF.

V usage is TRBV6-1 and J usage is TRBJ1-1, with TRBD1 matching over 7 bases. This CDR3 region has 15 residues. The V segment lost 4 bases and the J segment 3 bases; nucleotides outside the gene matches: 8. Per the germline V gene, CDR1 is MNHNS and CDR2 is SASEGT. DNA for the CDR3: TGTGCCAGCAGTGTAAAACAGGGGACTGACACTGAAGCTTTCTTT. Its translation is CASSVKQGTDTEAFF.

The chain uses TRBV5-1 and TRBJ2-2; D gene unclear. V was clipped by 3 bases and J by 0 bases, with 12 bases between them. CDR3 size: 16 residues. Germline V gene lookup returns CDR1 SGHRS and CDR2 YFSETQ. The CDR3 DNA follows: TGCGCCAGCAGCTGGGTAGAGCCCTCGAACACCGGGGAGCTGTTTTTT. Amino acids: CASSWVEPSNTGELFF.

This chain connects TRBV11-2 to TRBJ2-5, with D possibly being TRBD2 (5 bases). Trimming left V 5 bases short and J 4 bases short, with 17 bases between. The CDR3 consists of 15 residues. Germline CDR1 SGHAT, CDR2 FQNNGV. CDR3 residues: CASSRGRLLIETQYF. CDR3 in DNA: TGTGCCAGCAGCCGGGGAAGACTTCTTATAGAGACCCAGTACTTC.

The chain couples TRBV20-1 to TRBJ2-3; 7 bases fit TRBD2. This CDR3 is 14 amino acids long. CDR1 and CDR2 from the germline V gene are DFQATT and SNEGSKA (reference sequence). The trim removed 5 bases at V and 2 bases at J, leaving 7 bases unmatched. Here the CDR3 reads CSASGTTVTDTQYF. The CDR3 DNA follows: TGCAGTGCTTCCGGGACTACCGTCACAGATACGCAGTATTTT.